This record looks at one T cell receptor (beta chain) sequence and its context. These data originate in a study of blood T cell repertoires in COVID-19. Libraries were prepared by immunoSEQ multiplex PCR; TCRdb keeps only in-frame clonotypes and omits some of them. The data show approximately 250,000 clones, almost 85% seen once. This CDR3 is 15 amino acids long. V lost 6 bases and J lost 7, with 19 bases in between. Germline CDR1 MNHEY, CDR2 SVGAGI. This sequence originates from a man aged 35 to 55 who had recovered from COVID-19. The chain joins TRBV6-5 to TRBJ1-5, with D unresolved. The sample was PBMCs or T cells enriched from blood (not recorded which). CDR3 region: CASRREGGSNQPQHF. CDR3 nucleotides: TGTGCCAGCAGGCGAGAAGGAGGGTCGAACCAGCCCCAGCATTTT.